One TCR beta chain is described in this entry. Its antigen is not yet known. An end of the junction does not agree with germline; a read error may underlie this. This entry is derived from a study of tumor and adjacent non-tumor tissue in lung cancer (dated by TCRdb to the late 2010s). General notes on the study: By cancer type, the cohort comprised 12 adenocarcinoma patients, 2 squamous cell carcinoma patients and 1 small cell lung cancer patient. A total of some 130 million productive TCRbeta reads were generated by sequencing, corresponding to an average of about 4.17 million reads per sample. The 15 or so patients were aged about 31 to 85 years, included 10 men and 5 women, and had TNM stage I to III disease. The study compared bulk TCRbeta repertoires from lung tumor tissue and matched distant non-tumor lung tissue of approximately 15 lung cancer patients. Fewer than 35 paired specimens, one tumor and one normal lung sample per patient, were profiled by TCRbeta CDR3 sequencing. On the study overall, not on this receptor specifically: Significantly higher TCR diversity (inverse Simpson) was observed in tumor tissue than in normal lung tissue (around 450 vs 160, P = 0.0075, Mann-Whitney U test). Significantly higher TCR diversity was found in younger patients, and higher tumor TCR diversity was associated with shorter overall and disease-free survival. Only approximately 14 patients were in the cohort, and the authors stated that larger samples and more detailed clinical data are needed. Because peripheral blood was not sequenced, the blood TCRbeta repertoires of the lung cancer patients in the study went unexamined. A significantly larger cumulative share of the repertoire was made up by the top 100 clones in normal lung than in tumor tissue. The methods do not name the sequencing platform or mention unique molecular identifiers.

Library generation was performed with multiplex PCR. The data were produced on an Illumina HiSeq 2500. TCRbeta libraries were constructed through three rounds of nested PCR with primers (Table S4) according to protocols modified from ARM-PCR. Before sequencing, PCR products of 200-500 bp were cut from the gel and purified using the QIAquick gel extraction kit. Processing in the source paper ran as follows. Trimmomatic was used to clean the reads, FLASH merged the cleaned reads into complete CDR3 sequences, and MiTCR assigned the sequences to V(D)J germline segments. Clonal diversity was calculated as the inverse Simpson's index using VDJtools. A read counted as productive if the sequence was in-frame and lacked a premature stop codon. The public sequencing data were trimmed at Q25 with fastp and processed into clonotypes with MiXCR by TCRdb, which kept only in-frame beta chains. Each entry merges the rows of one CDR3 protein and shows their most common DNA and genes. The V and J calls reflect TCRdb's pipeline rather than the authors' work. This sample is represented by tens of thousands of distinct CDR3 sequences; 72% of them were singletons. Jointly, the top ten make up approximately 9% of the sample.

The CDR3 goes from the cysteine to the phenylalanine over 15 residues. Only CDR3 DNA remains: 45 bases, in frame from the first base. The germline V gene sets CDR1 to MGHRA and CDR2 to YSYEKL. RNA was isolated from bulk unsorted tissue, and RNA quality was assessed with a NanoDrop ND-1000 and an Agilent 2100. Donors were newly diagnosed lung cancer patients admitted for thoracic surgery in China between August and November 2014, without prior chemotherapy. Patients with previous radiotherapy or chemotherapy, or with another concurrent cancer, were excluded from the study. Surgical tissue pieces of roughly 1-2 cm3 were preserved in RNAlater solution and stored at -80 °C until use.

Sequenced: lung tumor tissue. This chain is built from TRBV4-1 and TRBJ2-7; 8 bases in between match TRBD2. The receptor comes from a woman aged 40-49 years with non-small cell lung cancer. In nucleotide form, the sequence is TGCGTCAGCAGCCAAGATCGACTAGCGCTCTACGAGCCGTACTTC. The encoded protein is CVSSQDRLALYEPYF.